The clone carrying this TCR beta chain was picked up a small number of times. Antigen specificity is unknown. This sample was included in a study of metastatic and nonmetastatic thyroid tumors. Turning to the study itself: Repertoires were compared across blood and tumor or nodule tissue from malignant and benign thyroid patients.

Patients underwent thyroid surgery, and none had received any treatment before it. Broader study findings: When malignant thyroid tumors were compared with benign nodules, TCR beta diversity was reportedly significantly higher in the malignant tumors. This held in both blood and tumor samples.

In the source study's methods: The study's classifier, a distant-metastasis tool for papillary thyroid cancer, was built using CDR3 differences across clinicopathological groups. TCRdb re-called the PCR reads through MiXCR. V and J calls and clone size were set by TCRdb, not the authors. Of some 29,000 clones in the sample, roughly 4% were seen once. The material sequenced was blood. The source of this sequence is a male donor with papillary thyroid cancer or a benign thyroid nodule (not recorded which). Some clones in this sample may be carry-over from other donors' samples.

DNA of the CDR3: TGTGCCAGCAGTCCTTACCCGATGGGTACGCAGTATTTT. Translated: CASSPYPMGTQYF. The rearrangement uses TRBV6-1 and TRBJ2-3, with unresolved D. CDR1 MNHNS and CDR2 SASEGT come from the germline V gene. V was clipped by 5 bases and J by 8 bases, with 14 bases between them. The CDR3 has 13 amino acids.